These 4 T cell receptor beta chains were sequenced from one sample in a study of cytomegalovirus exposure and HLA in healthy donors. Primers included in the PCR were 60 Vbeta and 13 Jbeta primers. Here immunoSEQ multiplex PCR was the method, and the copy in TCRdb shows in-frame clones only, minus some. There are 200,000 to 250,000 clones in the sample, with roughly 1.2% held by the top ten. The sequenced sample consisted of PBMCs. All receptors derive from a girl aged 2 to 9 in good health and CMV-seropositive.

V gene TRBV27 combines with J gene TRBJ2-7; tentatively, D is TRBD2 (5 bases). The V and J ends lost 3 bases and 2 bases respectively, with 14 bases between them. CDR3 length: 15 residues. Germline V CDR1 and CDR2: MNHEY, SMNVEV (reference sequence). The CDR3 nucleotides are TGTGCCAGCAGTTTTGGGCGGGCTCTCACCTACGAGCAGTACTTC. Residues: CASSFGRALTYEQYF.

V usage is TRBV6-4 and J usage is TRBJ2-1; 12 bases are a match to TRBD2. Losses at the gene ends were 3 bases for V and 3 bases for J; bases not matched to a gene: 0. CDR1 MRHNA and CDR2 SNTAGT come from the germline V gene. CDR3 length: 15 residues. The CDR3 DNA reads as TGTGCCAGCAGTGAGGGACTAGCGGGCTACAATGAGCAGTTCTTC. Amino acid sequence: CASSEGLAGYNEQFF.

The chain recombines TRBV10-3 with TRBJ2-3, with 10 bases fitting TRBD2. The germline CDR1 and CDR2 sequences are ENHRY and SYGVKD. Losses at the gene ends were 6 bases for V and 7 bases for J; bases not matched to a gene: 16. This CDR3 spans 17 amino acids. The CDR3 DNA sequence: TGTGCCATCAGATCCCCATTATCTAGCGGGAGTTCAAATACGCAGTATTTT. As protein: CAIRSPLSSGSSNTQYF.

In nucleotides, the CDR3 is TGTGCCAGCAGCTTATTCGGACAGGGGAACACCGGGGAGCTGTTTTTT. Amino acid sequence: CASSLFGQGNTGELFF. V is TRBV7-9 and J is TRBJ2-2, with 8 bases lining up with TRBD1. CDR1 is SEHNR, CDR2 FQNEAQ, per germline (reference sequence). CDR3 length: 16 amino acids. V trimming: 2 bases; J trimming: 1 base; junction bases outside the gene matches: 3.